A selection of T cell receptor beta chains follows, all from one sample in a study of identical twins. TCRdb re-called the 5' RACE reads with MiXCR, one entry per CDR3 protein. Among about 810,000 distinct CDR3 sequences listed, 12% were seen once. These sequences were also reported in another study, on yellow fever vaccine responses in identical twins.

Sequenced sample: PBMCs. The origin of the receptors is a young woman in good health. The CDR3 runs from the conserved cysteine through the conserved F or W. A D gene is named only where the DNA matches it firmly. Part of the rows lack a size; the others show once, few, many or a class for expanded clones.

v_gene	abundance	j_gene	d_gene	CDR3aa	CDR3nt
TRBV4-2	many	TRBJ1-1	.	CASSPGGGVAFF	TGTGCCAGCAGCCCGGGGGGGGGAGTAGCTTTCTTT
TRBV12-3/TRBV12-4	.	TRBJ2-3	TRBD2	CASSFLAGRDGTQYF	TGTGCCAGCAGTTTCTTAGCGGGACGCGATGGTACGCAGTATTTT
TRBV12-3/TRBV12-4	.	TRBJ1-5	.	CASTSQVNQPQHF	TGTGCCAGCACCTCTCAGGTAAATCAGCCCCAGCATTTT
TRBV12-3/TRBV12-4	many	TRBJ2-3	.	CASSKPGLTDTQYF	TGTGCCAGCAGCAAACCGGGTCTCACAGATACGCAGTATTTT
TRBV2	.	TRBJ2-5	.	CASSNRGGETQYF	TGTGCCAGCAGCAACCGTGGGGGAGAGACCCAGTACTTC
TRBV19	few	TRBJ1-5	TRBD1	CASQPYDRGNNQPQHF	TGTGCCAGTCAGCCCTACGACAGGGGAAACAATCAGCCCCAGCATTTT
TRBV6-1	.	TRBJ2-6	TRBD1	CASNWTGFGANVLTF	TGTGCCAGCAACTGGACAGGGTTTGGGGCCAACGTCCTGACTTTC
TRBV28	.	TRBJ1-1	.	CASSLGVLLGGEAFF	TGTGCCAGCAGTTTGGGAGTCTTACTGGGCGGTGAAGCTTTCTTT
TRBV13	few	TRBJ2-2	.	CASSSRRGAPNTGELFF	TGTGCCAGCAGCTCCCGACGGGGGGCGCCGAACACCGGGGAGCTGTTTTTT
TRBV29-1	.	TRBJ2-3	.	CSVEDQYAGTDTQYF	TGCAGCGTTGAAGATCAGTATGCGGGCACAGATACGCAGTATTTT
TRBV20-1	few	TRBJ1-4	.	CSAPGLANEKLFF	TGCAGTGCCCCGGGCCTAGCTAATGAAAAACTGTTTTTT
TRBV5-1	.	TRBJ2-5	TRBD1	CASSSGQGVQETQYF	TGCGCCAGCAGCTCCGGCCAGGGGGTCCAAGAGACCCAGTACTTC
TRBV7-9	.	TRBJ2-1	.	CASSLDVPSSYNEQFF	TGTGCCAGCAGCTTAGATGTACCCAGCTCCTACAATGAGCAGTTCTTC
TRBV12-3/TRBV12-4	many	TRBJ1-3	.	CASSLLRLGNTIYF	TGTGCCAGCAGTTTGCTCAGACTTGGAAACACCATATATTTT
TRBV29-1	few	TRBJ1-2	.	CSVEGGWDMGYGYTF	TGCAGCGTTGAAGGGGGTTGGGATATGGGCTATGGCTACACCTTC
TRBV12-3/TRBV12-4	few	TRBJ2-6	.	CASSPNLGSGANVLTF	TGTGCCAGCAGCCCCAATCTAGGCTCTGGGGCCAACGTCCTGACTTTC
TRBV24-1	many	TRBJ2-2	TRBD2	CATSDGLAGEVGELFF	TGTGCCACCAGTGATGGGCTAGCGGGAGAGGTCGGGGAGCTGTTTTTT
TRBV5-6	few	TRBJ1-1	TRBD1	CASSDRDRGNTEAFF	TGTGCCAGCAGCGATCGGGACAGGGGGAACACTGAAGCTTTCTTT
TRBV12-5	.	TRBJ2-1	TRBD2	CASGPTEGLAGGHNEQFF	TGTGCTAGTGGACCTACCGAAGGACTAGCGGGAGGACACAATGAGCAGTTCTTC
TRBV3-1	many	TRBJ2-1	.	CASSQSTLGREQFF	TGTGCCAGCAGCCAAAGCACCCTGGGGCGTGAGCAGTTCTTC
TRBV29-1	.	TRBJ1-2	.	CSVIRDGYTF	TGCAGCGTCATCAGGGATGGCTACACCTTC
TRBV7-6	.	TRBJ1-3	.	CASTGGRSGNTIYF	TGTGCCAGCACTGGAGGGCGGTCTGGAAACACCATATATTTT
TRBV5-1	few	TRBJ1-5	TRBD1	CASSETPGGRQPQHF	TGCGCCAGCAGCGAGACACCAGGGGGCCGGCAGCCCCAGCATTTT
TRBV2	few	TRBJ1-2	TRBD1	CASRRDRDYGYTF	TGTGCCAGCAGGAGAGACAGGGACTATGGCTACACCTTC
TRBV11-1	.	TRBJ2-1	TRBD2	CASSLGTSGTYNEQFF	TGTGCCAGCAGCCTAGGGACTAGCGGGACCTACAATGAGCAGTTCTTC
TRBV4-1	few	TRBJ2-7	.	CASSQVEVGPARSYEQYF	TGCGCCAGCAGCCAAGTAGAGGTAGGACCCGCAAGGTCCTACGAGCAGTACTTC
TRBV12-3/TRBV12-4	many	TRBJ2-6	.	CASSLGAYRVHSGANVLTF	TGTGCCAGCAGTTTGGGGGCCTACAGGGTACACTCTGGGGCCAACGTCCTGACTTTC
TRBV12-3/TRBV12-4	few	TRBJ2-1	.	CASSSRWDYNEQFF	TGTGCCAGCAGTTCTAGGTGGGACTACAATGAGCAGTTCTTC
TRBV5-1	few	TRBJ1-5	.	CASSLGSGSSNQPQHF	TGCGCCAGCAGCTTGGGATCAGGATCGAGCAATCAGCCCCAGCATTTT